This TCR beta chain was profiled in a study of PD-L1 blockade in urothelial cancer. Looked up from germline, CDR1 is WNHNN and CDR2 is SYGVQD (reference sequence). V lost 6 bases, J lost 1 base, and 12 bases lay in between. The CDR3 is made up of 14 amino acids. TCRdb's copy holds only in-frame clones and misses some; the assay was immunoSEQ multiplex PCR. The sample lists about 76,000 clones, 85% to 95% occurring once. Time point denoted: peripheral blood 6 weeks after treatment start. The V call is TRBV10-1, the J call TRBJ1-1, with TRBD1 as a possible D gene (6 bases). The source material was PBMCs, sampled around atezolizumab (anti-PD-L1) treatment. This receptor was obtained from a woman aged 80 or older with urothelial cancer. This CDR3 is CASRRGAANTEAFF. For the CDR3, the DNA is TGCGCCAGCAGGCGGGGGGCAGCGAACACTGAAGCTTTCTTT.